The clone carrying this TCR beta chain has a single count. Profiling relied on immunoSEQ multiplex PCR, and the TCRdb table lists in-frame clones only, not all of them. The data show approximately 41,000 clones, with 96% seen just once and around 0.38% held by the top ten. This entry comes from a study of technical replicates of blood from several donors. The V end lost 2 bases, the J end lost 0 bases, and 14 bases lay between the germline ends. The germline V gene has CDR1 SGHTA and CDR2 FQGNSA. The CDR3 has 16 residues. The specimen was T cells isolated from PBMCs. This TCR came from a human donor in good health. V usage is TRBV7-2 and J usage is TRBJ2-7; no clear D. The CDR3 sequence: CASSLFGGTSSYEQYF. In DNA, the CDR3 is TGTGCCAGCAGCTTATTTGGCGGTACAAGCTCCTACGAGCAGTACTTC.